The 4 T cell receptor beta chains listed next were all sequenced from one sample in a study of cytomegalovirus exposure and HLA in healthy donors. The PCR made use of 60 Vbeta and 13 Jbeta primers. Method: immunoSEQ multiplex PCR; TCRdb's copy keeps in-frame clones and lacks some. The table lists roughly 190,000 clones, about four fifths of them singletons, with 1.5% to 2% in the top ten. What was sequenced was PBMCs. These receptors were obtained from a man between 18 and 35 years old in good health and CMV-seronegative.

This clone was observed a handful of times. V usage is TRBV10-2 and J usage is TRBJ1-2; 9 nucleotides match TRBD1. The germline gives CDR1 WSHSY, CDR2 SAAADI. Losses at the gene ends were 4 bases for V and 3 bases for J; bases not matched to a gene: 9. The CDR3 sequence is 16 residues long. The CDR3 here is CASSASGTGRDYGYTF. The DNA for the CDR3 is TGCGCCAGCAGTGCTTCCGGGACAGGGCGCGACTATGGCTACACCTTC.

This rearrangement joins TRBV5-4 to TRBJ2-5; 9 bases line up with TRBD1. From germline, CDR1 is SGHNT and CDR2 YYREEE (reference sequence). This CDR3 contains 16 residues. V lost 2 bases and J lost 1; bases outside the gene matches: 6. CDR3 DNA: TGTGCCAGCAGCTTAAAGGGACAGGGCCCCCAAGAGACCCAGTACTTC. Its protein product is CASSLKGQGPQETQYF.

This chain connects TRBV7-2 to TRBJ2-5, with a tentative D call TRBD2 (5 bases). The germline CDR1 and CDR2 sequences are SGHTA and FQGNSA. The V and J ends lost 4 bases and 9 bases respectively, with 12 bases between them. The length of the CDR3 is 12 residues. CDR3 region: CASSSLEGAQYF. Here the CDR3 DNA reads TGTGCCAGCAGCTCCCTCGAGGGAGCCCAGTACTTC.

This chain joins TRBV7-2 and TRBJ1-5; D uncertain. Trimming removed 3 bases at V and 1 base at J, with 10 bases between. The CDR3 covers 15 residues. Germline CDR1 SGHTA, CDR2 FQGNSA. The CDR3: CASSLVGGSNQPQHF. Written as DNA, the CDR3 is TGTGCCAGCAGCTTGGTCGGAGGGAGCAATCAGCCCCAGCATTTT.